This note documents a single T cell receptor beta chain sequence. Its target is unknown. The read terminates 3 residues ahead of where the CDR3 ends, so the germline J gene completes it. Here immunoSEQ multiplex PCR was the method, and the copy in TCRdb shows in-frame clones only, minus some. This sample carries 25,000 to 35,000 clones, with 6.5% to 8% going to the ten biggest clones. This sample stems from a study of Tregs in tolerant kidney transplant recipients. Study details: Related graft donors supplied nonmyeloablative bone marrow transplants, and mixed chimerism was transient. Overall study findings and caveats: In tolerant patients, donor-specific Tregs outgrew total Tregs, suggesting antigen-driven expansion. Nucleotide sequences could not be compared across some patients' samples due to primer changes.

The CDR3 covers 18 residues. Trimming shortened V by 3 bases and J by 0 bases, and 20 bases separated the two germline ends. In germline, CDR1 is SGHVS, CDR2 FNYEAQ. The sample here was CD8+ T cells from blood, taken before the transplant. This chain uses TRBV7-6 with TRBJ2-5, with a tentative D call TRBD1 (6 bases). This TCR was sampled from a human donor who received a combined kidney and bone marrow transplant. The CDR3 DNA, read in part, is TGTGCCAGCAGCTTCAATGGGGGCGAGGGGCGGTACCAAGAGACC. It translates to CASSFNGGEGRYQET. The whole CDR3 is CASSFNGGEGRYQETQYF. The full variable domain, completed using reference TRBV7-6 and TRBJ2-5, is GAGVSQSPRYKVTKRGQDVALRCDPISGHVSLYWYRQALGQGPEFLTYFNYEAQQDKSGLPNDRFSAERPEGSISTLTIQRTEQRDSAMYRCASSFNGGEGRYQETQYFGPGTRLLVL.